Detailed here is one T cell receptor beta chain. J lost 5 bases, V lost 7 bases, and 12 bases had no gene match. Germline V gene sequence: CDR1 SQVTM, CDR2 ANQGSEA. The CDR3 contains 14 residues. The data originate from a study of T cell responses to AZD1222 COVID-19 vaccine. Method: immunoSEQ multiplex PCR; TCRdb's copy keeps in-frame clones and lacks some. Of under 100,000 clones listed, roughly 85% are singletons. The sequencing here drew on peripheral blood, taken 28 days after the second AZD1222 dose. The TCR comes from an adult who received the AZD1222 COVID-19 vaccine. The rearrangement links TRBV29-1 to TRBJ2-7; 9 bases agree with TRBD1. The CDR3 DNA is TGCAGCGCTGTGACCGGGACAGGGAGTAACGAGCAGTACTTC. It is translated as CSAVTGTGSNEQYF.